One sample yielded the 5 T cell receptor beta chains listed below, sequenced in a study of T-cell memory formation after mild COVID-19. TCRdb reanalysed the 5' RACE reads using MiXCR and keeps one entry per CDR3 protein. The sample shows about 410,000 distinct CDR3 sequences, around 17% of them seen only once. The specimen was PBMCs or a T cell subset sorted from them (not recorded which). Receptors were obtained from a man aged 18 to 35 who had mild COVID-19 (a few samples of this study predate the infection). Cell type and time point are not known.

This chain links TRBV12-5 with TRBJ2-3; D ambiguous. Trimming removed 0 bases from V and 5 bases from J, with 12 bases in between. This CDR3 has 15 amino acids. CDR1 is LGHNT and CDR2 is FRNRAP in the germline V gene. The DNA for the CDR3 is TGTGCTAGTGGTTTGGTACCCTCTTTGGGAGATACGCAGTATTTT. Translated: CASGLVPSLGDTQYF.

The chain recombines TRBV7-9 with TRBJ2-1; TRBD2 matches 10 bases. The V gene's germline CDR1 is SEHNR and CDR2 FQNEAQ (reference sequence). Unmatched junction bases numbered 6, after V lost 5 bases and J lost 2 bases. The CDR3 is 16 residues long. CDR3 sequence reads: CASSPGLAVPYNEQFF. The CDR3 region has the DNA TGTGCCAGCAGCCCCGGACTAGCGGTTCCCTACAATGAGCAGTTCTTC.

This clonotype was seen more than once but under ten times. The chain links TRBV20-1 to TRBJ1-5; possible D gene TRBD1, 5 bases. V lost 5 bases to trimming and J lost 3 bases, with 14 bases between them. Germline V gives CDR1 DFQATT, CDR2 SNEGSKA (reference sequence). This CDR3 is 14 amino acids long. CDR3 region: CSAPSGAFNQPQHF. The DNA of the CDR3 is TGCAGTGCTCCAAGCGGGGCATTCAATCAGCCCCAGCATTTT.

There are a few counts of this clonotype. The chain is built from TRBV4-3 and TRBJ2-2; D not resolved. V dropped 3 bases and J dropped 7 bases, with 9 bases sitting between them. This CDR3 has 13 amino acids. Looked up from germline, CDR1 is LGHNA and CDR2 is YSLEER. CDR3 bases: TGCGCCAGCAGCCACCAAGAAGTCGGGGAGCTGTTTTTT. Protein: CASSHQEVGELFF.

V is TRBV15 and J is TRBJ2-7; D gene ambiguous. V lost 8 bases, J lost 2 bases, and 7 bases lay in between. Germline V CDR1 and CDR2: LNHNV, YYDKDF (reference sequence). The CDR3 is 11 residues long. CDR3 in amino acids: CATSEAYEQYF. For the CDR3, the DNA is TGTGCCACCTCCGAGGCCTACGAGCAGTACTTC.